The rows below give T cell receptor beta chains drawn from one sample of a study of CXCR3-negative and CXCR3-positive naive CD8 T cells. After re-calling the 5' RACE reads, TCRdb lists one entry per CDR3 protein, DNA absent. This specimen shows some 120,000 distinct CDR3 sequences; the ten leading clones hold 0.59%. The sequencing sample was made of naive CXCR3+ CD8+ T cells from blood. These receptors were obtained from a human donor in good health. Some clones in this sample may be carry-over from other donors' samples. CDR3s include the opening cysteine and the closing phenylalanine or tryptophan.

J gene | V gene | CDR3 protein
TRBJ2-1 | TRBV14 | CASSSGTSRANEQFF
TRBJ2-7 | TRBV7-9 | CASSDTGSYLPYEQYF
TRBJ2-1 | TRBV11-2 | CASSLEIPRAEQFF
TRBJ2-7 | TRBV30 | CAGEAESSYEQYF
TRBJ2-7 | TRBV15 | CATSRTGDLSYEQYF
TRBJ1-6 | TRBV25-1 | CASSEYIFSDDSPLHF
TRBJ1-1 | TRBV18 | CASSPPGAEAFF
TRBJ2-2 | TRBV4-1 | CASSQDFDNGELFF
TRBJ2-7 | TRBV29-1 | CSGLGNSYEQYF
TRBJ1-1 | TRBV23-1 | CASSPGRDEAFF
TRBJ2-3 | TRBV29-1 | CSAGGHVAGLEFSALYHGDTQYF
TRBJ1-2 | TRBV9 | CASSIRDRVVDGYTF
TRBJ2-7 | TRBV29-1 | CSVVGGDYEQYF